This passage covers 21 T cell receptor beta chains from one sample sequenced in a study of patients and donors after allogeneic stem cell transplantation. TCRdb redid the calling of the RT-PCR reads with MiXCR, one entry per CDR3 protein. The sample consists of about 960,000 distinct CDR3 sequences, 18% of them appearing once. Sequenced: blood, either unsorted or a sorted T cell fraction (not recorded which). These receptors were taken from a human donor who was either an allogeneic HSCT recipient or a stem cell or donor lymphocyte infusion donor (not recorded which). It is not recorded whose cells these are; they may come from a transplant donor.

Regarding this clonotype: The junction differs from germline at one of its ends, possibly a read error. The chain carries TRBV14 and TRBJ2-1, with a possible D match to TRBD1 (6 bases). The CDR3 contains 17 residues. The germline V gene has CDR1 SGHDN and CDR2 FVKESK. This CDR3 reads CASSQEKFWTENNEQLF. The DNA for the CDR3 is TGTGCCAGCAGCCAAGAAAAATTTTGGACAGAGAACAATGAGCAGCTCTTC.

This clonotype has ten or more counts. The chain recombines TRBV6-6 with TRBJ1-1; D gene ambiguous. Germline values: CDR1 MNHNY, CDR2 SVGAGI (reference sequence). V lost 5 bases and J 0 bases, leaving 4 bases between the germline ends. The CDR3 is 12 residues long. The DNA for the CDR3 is TGTGCCAGCAGTATCTTGAACACTGAAGCTTTCTTT. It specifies CASSILNTEAFF.

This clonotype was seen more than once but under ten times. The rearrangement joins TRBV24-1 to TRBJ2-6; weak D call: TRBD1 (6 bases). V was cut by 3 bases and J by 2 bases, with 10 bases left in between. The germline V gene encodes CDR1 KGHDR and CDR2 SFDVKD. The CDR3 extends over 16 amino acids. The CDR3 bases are TGTGCCACCAGTGATAACAGGGTTCCTGGGGCCAACGTCCTGACTTTC. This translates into CATSDNRVPGANVLTF.

The CDR3 DNA follows: TGTGCCAGCTTCCGACATCCTGGTAGCGGGAGATGCGAGCAGTACTTC. As protein: CASFRHPGSGRCEQYF. The chain uses TRBV21-1 and TRBJ2-7; the table's D call, TRBD2, was not checked against the DNA. TRBV21-1 constitutes a pseudogene. This CDR3 is built from 16 residues.

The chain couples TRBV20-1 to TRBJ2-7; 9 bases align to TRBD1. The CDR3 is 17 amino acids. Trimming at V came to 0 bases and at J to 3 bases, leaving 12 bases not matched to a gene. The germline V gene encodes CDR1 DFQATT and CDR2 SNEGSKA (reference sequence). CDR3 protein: CSARDSIPGTGNYEQYF. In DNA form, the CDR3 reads TGCAGTGCTAGAGATTCAATACCCGGGACAGGGAACTACGAGCAGTACTTC.

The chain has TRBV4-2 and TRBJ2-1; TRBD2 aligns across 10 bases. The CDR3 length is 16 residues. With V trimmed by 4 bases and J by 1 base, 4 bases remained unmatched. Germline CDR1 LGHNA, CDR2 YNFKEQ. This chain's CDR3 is CASSLQAGGSYNEQFF. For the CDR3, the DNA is TGTGCCAGCAGCCTGCAAGCGGGAGGGTCCTACAATGAGCAGTTCTTC.

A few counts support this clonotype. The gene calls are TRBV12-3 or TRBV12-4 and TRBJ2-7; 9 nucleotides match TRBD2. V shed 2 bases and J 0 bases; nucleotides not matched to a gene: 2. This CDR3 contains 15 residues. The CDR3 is CASSLRGGVSYEQYF. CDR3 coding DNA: TGTGCCAGCAGTTTACGCGGGGGGGTCTCCTACGAGCAGTACTTC.

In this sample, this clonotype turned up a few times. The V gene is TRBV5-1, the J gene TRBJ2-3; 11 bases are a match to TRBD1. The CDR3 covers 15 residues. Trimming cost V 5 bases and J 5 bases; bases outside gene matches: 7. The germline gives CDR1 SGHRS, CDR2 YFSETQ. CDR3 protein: CASSPGTGGIDTQYF. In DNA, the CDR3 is TGCGCCAGCAGTCCCGGGACAGGGGGAATAGATACGCAGTATTTT.

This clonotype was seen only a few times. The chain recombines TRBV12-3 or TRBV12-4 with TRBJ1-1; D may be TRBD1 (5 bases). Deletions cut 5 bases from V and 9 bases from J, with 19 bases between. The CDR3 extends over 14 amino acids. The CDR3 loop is CASSVGGGQGQAFF. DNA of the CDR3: TGTGCCAGCAGTGTTGGGGGAGGGCAGGGACAAGCTTTCTTT.

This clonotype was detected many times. DNA for the CDR3: TGCGCCAGCAGCCAACAGGGGGTCGAAAACACCATATATTTT. This gives the protein CASSQQGVENTIYF. V is TRBV4-3 and J is TRBJ1-3, with 7 bases lining up with TRBD1. The CDR3 contains 14 residues. The germline V gene has CDR1 LGHNA and CDR2 YSLEER. V dropped 2 bases and J dropped 6; count of bases not matched to a gene: 4.

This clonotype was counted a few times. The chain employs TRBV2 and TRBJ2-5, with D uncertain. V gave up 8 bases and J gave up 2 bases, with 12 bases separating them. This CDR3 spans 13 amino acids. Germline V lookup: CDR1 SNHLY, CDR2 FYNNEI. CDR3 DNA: TGTGCCAGCCACCTAGTTTTACAAGAGACCCAGTACTTC. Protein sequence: CASHLVLQETQYF.

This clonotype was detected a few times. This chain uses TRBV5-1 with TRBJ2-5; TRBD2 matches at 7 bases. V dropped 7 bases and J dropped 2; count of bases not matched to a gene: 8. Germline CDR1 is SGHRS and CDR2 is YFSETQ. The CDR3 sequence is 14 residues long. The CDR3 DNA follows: TGCGCCAGCTCGGAGCGGGGCTCGCAAGAGACCCAGTACTTC. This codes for CASSERGSQETQYF.

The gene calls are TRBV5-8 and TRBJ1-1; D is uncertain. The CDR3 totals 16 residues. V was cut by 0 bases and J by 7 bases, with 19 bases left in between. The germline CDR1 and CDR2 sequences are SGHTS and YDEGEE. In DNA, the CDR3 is TGTGCCAGCAGCTTGGGGTGGTTAGGAGGAACAGATGAAGCTTTCTTT. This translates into CASSLGWLGGTDEAFF.

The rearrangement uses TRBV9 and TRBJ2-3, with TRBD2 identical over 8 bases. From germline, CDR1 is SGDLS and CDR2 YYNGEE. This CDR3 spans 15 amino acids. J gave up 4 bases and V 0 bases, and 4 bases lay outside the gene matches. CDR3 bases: TGTGCCAGCAGCGTAGCGGGGGGGGGCCCAGATACGCAGTATTTT. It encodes CASSVAGGGPDTQYF.

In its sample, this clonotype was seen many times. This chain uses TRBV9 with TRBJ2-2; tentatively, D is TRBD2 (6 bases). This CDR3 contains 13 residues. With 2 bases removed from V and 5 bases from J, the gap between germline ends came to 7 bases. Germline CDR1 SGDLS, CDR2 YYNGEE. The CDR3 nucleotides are TGTGCCAGCAGCGTTGGGACTACCGGGGAGCTGTTTTTT. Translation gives CASSVGTTGELFF.

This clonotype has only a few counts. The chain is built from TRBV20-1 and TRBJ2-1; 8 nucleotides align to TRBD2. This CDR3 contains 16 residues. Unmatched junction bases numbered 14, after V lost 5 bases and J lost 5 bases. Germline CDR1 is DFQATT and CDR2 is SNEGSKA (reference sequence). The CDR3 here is CSALSGIKGYNNEQFF. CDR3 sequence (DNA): TGCAGTGCTCTTAGCGGGATTAAGGGTTACAACAATGAGCAGTTCTTC.

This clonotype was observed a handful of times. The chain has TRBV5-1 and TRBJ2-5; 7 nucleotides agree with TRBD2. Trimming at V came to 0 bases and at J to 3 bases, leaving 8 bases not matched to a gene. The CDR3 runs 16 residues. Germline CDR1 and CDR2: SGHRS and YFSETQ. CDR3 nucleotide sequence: TGCGCCAGCAGCTTGGCGGCGGGAGCGAAGAAAGAGACCCAGTACTTC. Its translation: CASSLAAGAKKETQYF.

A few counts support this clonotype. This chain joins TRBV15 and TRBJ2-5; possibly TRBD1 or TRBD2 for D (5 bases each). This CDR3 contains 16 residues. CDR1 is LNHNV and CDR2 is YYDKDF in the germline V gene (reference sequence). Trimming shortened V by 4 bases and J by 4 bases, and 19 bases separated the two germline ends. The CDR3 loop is CATSKGPISPGETQYF. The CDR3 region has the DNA TGTGCCACCAGCAAGGGACCGATTTCTCCCGGAGAGACCCAGTACTTC.

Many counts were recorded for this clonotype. CDR3 bases: TGCAGTGCTAGAGGAGGCAATCAGCCCCAGCATTTT. It specifies CSARGGNQPQHF. The chain has TRBV20-1 and TRBJ1-5, with unresolved D. The V gene lost 1 base and the J gene lost 2 bases, with 3 bases spanning the gap. In germline, CDR1 is DFQATT, CDR2 SNEGSKA (reference sequence). The CDR3 covers 12 residues.

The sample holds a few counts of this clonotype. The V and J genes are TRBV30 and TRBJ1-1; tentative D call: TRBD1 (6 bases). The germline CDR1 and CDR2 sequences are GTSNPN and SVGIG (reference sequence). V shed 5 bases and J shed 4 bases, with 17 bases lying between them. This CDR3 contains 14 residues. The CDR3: CAWGNRAGRTEAFF. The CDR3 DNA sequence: TGTGCCTGGGGAAACAGGGCAGGGCGCACTGAAGCTTTCTTT. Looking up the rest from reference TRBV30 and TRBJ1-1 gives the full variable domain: SQTIHQWPATLVQPVGSPLSLECTVEGTSNPNLYWYRQAAGRGLQLLFYSVGIGQISSEVPQNLSASRPQDRQFILSSKKLLLSDSGFYLCAWGNRAGRTEAFFGQGTRLTVV.

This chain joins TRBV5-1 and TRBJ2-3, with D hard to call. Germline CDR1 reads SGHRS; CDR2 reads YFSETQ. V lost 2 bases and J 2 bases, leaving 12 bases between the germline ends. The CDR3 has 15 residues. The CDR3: CASSFDQRYTDTQYF. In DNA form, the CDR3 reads TGCGCCAGCAGCTTCGACCAGCGATACACAGATACGCAGTATTTT. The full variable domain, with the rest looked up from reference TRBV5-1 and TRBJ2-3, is KAGVTQTPRYLIKTRGQQVTLSCSPISGHRSVSWYQQTPGQGLQFLFEYFSETQRNKGNFPGRFSGRQFSNSRSEMNVSTLELGDSALYLCASSFDQRYTDTQYFGPGTRLTVL.